These 19 T cell receptor beta chains were all obtained from the same sample, sequenced in a study of CD8 T cell repertoires and HIV-1 epitope variants. Some clones are missing from TCRdb's copy, which holds only in-frame ones; the method was immunoSEQ multiplex PCR. Of 5,500 to 7,000 clones listed, over 60% are singletons. Their target antigens are unknown. Sample: cultured CD8+ T cells derived from PBMCs. The receptors derive from a male donor with HIV.

This clone was detected a few times. The chain couples TRBV11-2 to TRBJ2-2, with D perhaps matching TRBD2 (5 bases). CDR1 and CDR2 (germline): SGHAT, FQNNGV. V was shortened by 2 bases and J by 5 bases, with 9 bases between the two germline ends. The CDR3 runs to 14 residues. The CDR3 DNA follows: TGTGCCAGCAGCTTAAGCAGGAGGACCGGGGAGCTGTTTTTT. It specifies CASSLSRRTGELFF.

This clone was recorded a few times. The V gene is TRBV10-3, the J gene TRBJ1-1; 8 bases agree with TRBD1. Per the germline V gene, CDR1 is ENHRY and CDR2 is SYGVKD. The ends lost 2 bases at V and 8 bases at J; junction bases unmatched: 1. The length of the CDR3 is 12 residues. CDR3 nucleotide sequence: TGTGCCATCAGTGAGAGGACAGGGGAAGCTTTCTTT. Protein product: CAISERTGEAFF.

This clone turned up a few times. The rearrangement uses TRBV13 and TRBJ1-1, with no clear D. V was shortened by 4 bases and J by 0 bases, with 12 bases between the two germline ends. Germline-derived CDR1 and CDR2 are PRHDT and FYEKMQ (reference sequence). This CDR3 contains 15 residues. The CDR3 protein is CASSSGVSMNTEAFF. The CDR3 DNA sequence: TGTGCCAGCAGCTCTGGGGTCTCCATGAACACTGAAGCTTTCTTT.

V and J are TRBV7-3 and TRBJ2-7; tentatively, D is TRBD1 (6 bases). This CDR3 has 13 residues. Per germline, CDR1 SGHTA and CDR2 FQGTGA. Trimming pared 5 bases from V and 7 bases from J, leaving 15 bases between. CDR3 sequence reads: CASSGSVGAEQYF. CDR3 nucleotide sequence: TGTGCCAGCAGCGGTTCGGTGGGGGCAGAGCAGTACTTC.

This rearrangement joins TRBV4-2 to TRBJ2-1, with 10 bases identical to TRBD2. The CDR3 is 18 residues long. The trim removed 0 bases at V and 6 bases at J, leaving 11 bases unmatched. Germline CDR1 and CDR2: LGHNA and YNFKEQ. The CDR3 sequence is CASSQEGPDTSGANEQFF. The CDR3, as DNA: TGTGCCAGCAGCCAAGAGGGGCCAGACACTAGCGGGGCCAATGAGCAGTTCTTC.

The chain is built from TRBV5-1 and TRBJ2-1, with 8 bases aligning to TRBD2. Trimming cost V 2 bases and J 4 bases; bases outside gene matches: 5. The CDR3 loop spans 15 amino acids. Germline CDR1 SGHRS, CDR2 YFSETQ. The CDR3, as DNA: TGCGCCAGCAGCTTTAAACTAGCGGAGTACAATGAGCAGTTCTTC. This codes for CASSFKLAEYNEQFF.

Comment on this clone: The identical CDR3 is also encoded by other nucleotide sequences in the sample. The chain has TRBV4-1 and TRBJ2-2; 7 bases align to TRBD1. Trimming at V came to 1 base and at J to 8 bases, leaving 4 bases not matched to a gene. The germline CDR1 and CDR2 sequences are MGHRA and YSYEKL. The CDR3 length is 14 residues. CDR3 loop: CASSQASRGGELFF. In nucleotides, the CDR3 is TGCGCCAGCAGCCAAGCATCCAGGGGGGGGGAGCTGTTTTTT.

This sequence joins TRBV7-8 and TRBJ1-5; D is possibly TRBD1 (6 bases). V was shortened by 1 base and J by 7 bases, with 11 bases between the two germline ends. Germline V gene sequence: CDR1 SGHVS, CDR2 FQNEAQ. This CDR3 spans 14 amino acids. CDR3 in amino acids: CASSLEGGSQPQHF. The DNA for the CDR3 is TGTGCCAGCAGCTTAGAGGGGGGTTCCCAGCCCCAGCATTTT.

This clone was recorded a few times. The CDR3 loop is CASSHSGLRRTEAFF. The CDR3 bases are TGCGCCAGCAGCCACTCGGGACTACGAAGGACTGAAGCTTTCTTT. J is TRBJ1-1 and V is TRBV4-1, with a possible D match to TRBD1 (5 bases). Per the germline V gene, CDR1 is MGHRA and CDR2 is YSYEKL. V was clipped by 3 bases and J by 5 bases, with 16 bases between them. The length of the CDR3 is 15 residues.

The chain recombines TRBV7-9 with TRBJ1-4; D is perhaps TRBD1 (5 bases). Trimming left V 3 bases short and J 4 bases short, with 18 bases between. The CDR3 length is 17 residues. CDR1 is SEHNR and CDR2 is FQNEAQ in the germline V gene (reference sequence). The CDR3, as DNA: TGTGCCAGCAGCTTCGGCACTCGACAGCCCTTTAATGAAAAACTGTTTTTT. Translating gives CASSFGTRQPFNEKLFF.

The rearrangement uses TRBV5-4 and TRBJ2-7, with 8 bases identical to TRBD1. J lost 3 bases, V lost 5 bases, and 4 bases had no gene match. CDR3 length: 13 residues. Germline V gene sequence: CDR1 SGHNT, CDR2 YYREEE (reference sequence). The CDR3 nucleotides read TGTGCCAGCAGAGCCGGACAGGGCTACGAGCAGTACTTC. It translates to CASRAGQGYEQYF.

This clone has just one count. The chain uses TRBV6-5 and TRBJ1-3; 8 bases are shared with TRBD1. The CDR3 spans 15 residues. The germline CDR1 and CDR2 sequences are MNHEY and SVGAGI. The V gene end was trimmed by 6 bases and the J gene end by 2 bases; junction bases not matched to a gene: 6. This chain's CDR3 is CASSPDRGTGNTIYF. The CDR3 coding sequence is TGTGCCAGCAGCCCAGACAGGGGAACTGGAAACACCATATATTTT.

The count of this clone is one. V gene TRBV5-6 combines with J gene TRBJ1-2; D remains ambiguous. There are 12 residues in the CDR3. Trimming took 4 bases from V and 5 from J, leaving 9 bases between them. CDR1 and CDR2 (germline): SGHDT, YYEEEE. The CDR3 bases are TGTGCCAGCAGCGCGGGTACTTATGGCTACACCTTC. Amino acids: CASSAGTYGYTF. Full variable domain (remainder filled in from reference TRBV5-6 and TRBJ1-2): DAGVTQSPTHLIKTRGQQVTLRCSPKSGHDTVSWYQQALGQGPQFIFQYYEEEERQRGNFPDRFSGHQFPNYSSELNVNALLLGDSALYLCASSAGTYGYTFGSGTRLTVV.

V gene TRBV10-2 combines with J gene TRBJ2-1, with TRBD1 identical over 8 bases. Per germline, CDR1 WSHSY and CDR2 SAAADI. Trimming cost V 6 bases and J 8 bases; bases outside gene matches: 18. This CDR3 has 17 amino acids. The CDR3 protein is CASSRTLDRDYGDEQFF. CDR3 sequence (DNA): TGCGCCAGCAGCAGAACCCTGGACAGGGATTATGGGGATGAGCAGTTCTTC.

This clone is categorized as medium-sized. The gene calls are TRBV7-4 and TRBJ2-7; TRBD1 aligns across 7 bases. Germline CDR1 SGHVT, CDR2 SQSDAQ. J was trimmed by 5 bases and V by 8 bases; bases with no gene match: 3. The CDR3 loop spans 11 amino acids. CDR3 in amino acids: CASATGDEQYF. CDR3 coding DNA: TGTGCCAGCGCAACAGGGGACGAGCAGTACTTC.

This chain joins TRBV5-4 and TRBJ2-3; D not certain. Germline loops: CDR1 SGHNT, CDR2 YYREEE (reference sequence). V was clipped by 4 bases and J by 6 bases, with 18 bases between them. The CDR3 length is 15 residues. CDR3 nucleotides: TGTGCCAGCAGCGTTGGCCCCTACGGAGTCGATACGCAGTATTTT. Its protein is CASSVGPYGVDTQYF.

The chain couples TRBV4-1 to TRBJ2-1; D is perhaps TRBD1 (6 bases). This CDR3 region has 16 residues. The ends were cut back, 4 bases at V and 6 bases at J, with 19 bases in the middle. Germline V gives CDR1 MGHRA, CDR2 YSYEKL. The CDR3 loop is CASSLTETGQGNEQFF. The CDR3 region has the DNA TGCGCCAGCAGCCTCACGGAAACAGGGCAGGGCAATGAGCAGTTCTTC.

The chain has TRBV11-2 and TRBJ2-2; tentative D call: TRBD2 (6 bases). Germline V gene sequence: CDR1 SGHAT, CDR2 FQNNGV. V gave up 8 bases and J gave up 3 bases, with 13 bases separating them. This CDR3 region has 14 residues. For the CDR3, the DNA is TGTGCCAGCGGTCCGGGGGACTACACCGGGGAGCTGTTTTTT. It codes for CASGPGDYTGELFF. Based on the CDR3 plus reference TRBV11-2 and TRBJ2-2, the full variable domain is EAGVAQSPRYKIIEKRQSVAFWCNPISGHATLYWYQQILGQGPKLLIQFQNNGVVDDSQLPKDRFSAERLKGVDSTLKIQPAKLEDSAVYLCASGPGDYTGELFFGEGSRLTVL.

In this sample, this clone is large (0.1 to 1%). The CDR3 bases are TGTGCCAGCAGTTTATCACAGGGAACCCTCTCCTACGAGCAGTACTTC. This sequence encodes CASSLSQGTLSYEQYF. The V call is TRBV27, the J call TRBJ2-7, with D possibly TRBD1 on 6 matching bases. This CDR3 contains 16 residues. The germline CDR1 and CDR2 sequences are MNHEY and SMNVEV (reference sequence). Deletions cut 0 bases from V and 0 bases from J, with 12 bases between.